One sample yielded the 20 T cell receptor beta chains listed below, sequenced in a study of cytomegalovirus exposure and HLA in healthy donors. The PCR made use of 60 Vbeta and 13 Jbeta primers. Assay: immunoSEQ multiplex PCR; the TCRdb copy retains only in-frame clones and omits some. This table has roughly 93,000 clones, more than 70% appearing once. Sample: PBMCs. Source of these receptors: a man younger than 35 in good health and CMV-seropositive.

The chain couples TRBV7-8 to TRBJ2-2; 7 nucleotides align to TRBD2. The trim removed 8 bases at V and 5 bases at J, leaving 8 bases unmatched. Germline V gene data show CDR1 as SGHVS and CDR2 as FQNEAQ. This CDR3 has 14 amino acids. CDR3 in DNA: TGTGCCAGCCTCACCGGGACTATAACCGGGGAGCTGTTTTTT. As protein: CASLTGTITGELFF.

The V gene is TRBV5-4, the J gene TRBJ2-1; maybe TRBD1 (6 bases). CDR3 length: 15 residues. Trimming pared 0 bases from V and 6 bases from J, leaving 13 bases between. Germline lookup yields CDR1 SGHNT and CDR2 YYREEE (reference sequence). In DNA form, the CDR3 reads TGTGCCAGCAGCTTGGGCCAGGGGCCCCTCAATGAGCAGTTCTTC. This codes for CASSLGQGPLNEQFF.

The chain uses TRBV19 and TRBJ1-1; D gene uncertain. The length of the CDR3 is 14 residues. V was shortened by 1 base and J by 1 base, with 7 bases between the two germline ends. The germline CDR1 and CDR2 sequences are LNHDA and SQIVND (reference sequence). The chain's CDR3 is CASSIVGGNTEAFF. CDR3 sequence (DNA): TGTGCCAGTAGTATAGTTGGAGGGAACACTGAAGCTTTCTTT.

About this clone: Other DNA sequences in the same sample also yield this CDR3. This sequence joins TRBV9 and TRBJ1-1, with D possibly matching TRBD1 (5 bases). Germline values: CDR1 SGDLS, CDR2 YYNGEE. V lost 0 bases and J lost 5, with 11 bases in between. This CDR3 comprises 14 residues. The CDR3 nucleotides are TGTGCCAGCAGCGTAGGACAGATCGGAACTGAAGCTTTCTTT. Protein: CASSVGQIGTEAFF.

On this clone: The junction does not match germline at one end; this may be a read error. The V and J genes are TRBV7-6 and TRBJ2-2; weak D call: TRBD1 (5 bases). In germline, CDR1 is SGHVS, CDR2 FNYEAQ. The CDR3 is 16 residues long. The DNA of the CDR3 is TGTGCCAGCAGATTAGAAAACTCTAGGGGTTCCGGGGAGCTGTTTTTT. It specifies CASRLENSRGSGELFF.

V is TRBV5-8 and J is TRBJ2-2, with 7 positions matching TRBD1. The CDR3 runs to 15 residues. J lost 4 bases, V lost 1 base, and 4 bases had no gene match. Germline CDR1 is SGHTS and CDR2 is YDEGEE. The CDR3 region is CASSLQGVVTGELFF. The CDR3 coding sequence is TGTGCCAGCAGCTTGCAGGGGGTTGTCACCGGGGAGCTGTTTTTT.

The chain is built from TRBV5-4 and TRBJ2-5; 12 bases are a match to TRBD1. Looked up from germline, CDR1 is SGHNT and CDR2 is YYREEE (reference sequence). The CDR3 is made up of 16 amino acids. Unmatched junction bases numbered 8, after V lost 4 bases and J lost 4 bases. As DNA, the CDR3 is TGTGCCAGCAGCGCATCCGGGACAGGGGGCCGAGAGACCCAGTACTTC. This translates into CASSASGTGGRETQYF.

The chain recombines TRBV7-2 with TRBJ2-1; 12 bases align to TRBD2. The V gene's germline CDR1 is SGHTA and CDR2 FQGNSA. Germline trimming cut 6 bases from V and 10 bases from J; bases unmatched to any gene: 4. The CDR3 covers 13 residues. This CDR3 reads CASRFGLAGEQFF. The CDR3 DNA reads TGTGCCAGCAGATTCGGACTAGCGGGGGAGCAGTTCTTC.

This rearrangement joins TRBV27 to TRBJ2-7; 11 nucleotides line up with TRBD2. V lost 8 bases to trimming and J lost 0 bases; unmatched junction nucleotides: 3. The germline gives CDR1 MNHEY, CDR2 SMNVEV (reference sequence). This CDR3 spans 14 amino acids. CDR3 protein: CASPSGGPSYEQYF. The DNA for the CDR3 is TGTGCCAGCCCTAGCGGGGGGCCCTCCTACGAGCAGTACTTC.

The chain links TRBV28 to TRBJ1-5; D is perhaps TRBD1 (6 bases). This CDR3 comprises 17 residues. Deletions cut 1 base from V and 0 bases from J, with 13 bases between. Germline V gene data show CDR1 as MDHEN and CDR2 as SYDVKM. CDR3 sequence reads: CASSLFVGQYSNQPQHF. The CDR3 nucleotides read TGTGCCAGCAGTTTATTTGTAGGACAGTATAGCAATCAGCCCCAGCATTTT.

The chain recombines TRBV18 with TRBJ2-1; a possible D gene is TRBD2 (5 bases). V dropped 4 bases and J dropped 5 bases, with 9 bases sitting between them. CDR3 length: 13 amino acids. Germline assignment: CDR1 KGHSH and CDR2 LQKENI. As DNA, the CDR3 is TGTGCCAGCTCACTCAAGACTAACAATGAGCAGTTCTTC. Translated: CASSLKTNNEQFF.

The rearrangement joins TRBV27 to TRBJ1-6; 7 nucleotides align to TRBD1. Per germline, CDR1 MNHEY and CDR2 SMNVEV (reference sequence). This CDR3 is built from 18 residues. After removal of 7 bases from V and 7 bases from J, the junction contained 19 bases not matched to a gene. CDR3 coding DNA: TGTGCCAGCACATTAATTGGAGGGGGCGCGGTGGGGAATTCACCCCTCCACTTT. Protein sequence: CASTLIGGGAVGNSPLHF.

This chain connects TRBV28 to TRBJ1-3, with D possibly being TRBD1 (6 bases). V was pared by 1 base and J by 1 base, with 11 bases between. The CDR3 runs 16 residues. The germline CDR1 and CDR2 sequences are MDHEN and SYDVKM. The CDR3 reads CASSLLQGTSGNTIYF. Here the CDR3 DNA reads TGTGCCAGCAGTTTATTACAGGGCACATCTGGAAACACCATATATTTT.

The J gene is TRBJ2-7, the V gene TRBV27; TRBD1 aligns across 10 bases. Germline lookup yields CDR1 MNHEY and CDR2 SMNVEV (reference sequence). V was clipped by 5 bases and J by 2 bases; unmatched bases: 9. The CDR3 is made up of 16 amino acids. CDR3 protein: CASSARDRGGTYEQYF. The CDR3 DNA reads TGTGCCAGCAGTGCCCGGGACAGGGGAGGAACCTACGAGCAGTACTTC.

The chain couples TRBV5-5 to TRBJ1-5; TRBD1 matches 9 bases. The CDR3 has 15 amino acids. Germline CDR1 reads SGHKS; CDR2 reads YYEKEE (reference sequence). V dropped 4 bases and J dropped 3; count of bases not matched to a gene: 5. The CDR3 DNA reads TGTGCCAGCAGCCGACAGGGGGTTTTCAATCAGCCCCAGCATTTT. It yields the protein CASSRQGVFNQPQHF. The variable domain in full, completed from reference TRBV5-5 and TRBJ1-5, reads DAGVTQSPTHLIKTRGQQVTLRCSPISGHKSVSWYQQVLGQGPQFIFQYYEKEERGRGNFPDRFSARQFPNYSSELNVNALLLGDSALYLCASSRQGVFNQPQHFGDGTRLSIL.

The J gene is TRBJ1-2, the V gene TRBV28, with 8 bases that match TRBD1. Germline V lookup: CDR1 MDHEN, CDR2 SYDVKM. J gave up 4 bases and V 3 bases, and 1 base lay outside the gene matches. CDR3 length: 13 amino acids. The CDR3 sequence is CASSFGQGYGYTF. CDR3 in DNA: TGTGCCAGCAGTTTTGGACAGGGCTATGGCTACACCTTC.

V and J are TRBV27 and TRBJ1-5, with D tentatively TRBD1 (5 bases). Per germline, CDR1 MNHEY and CDR2 SMNVEV (reference sequence). This CDR3 comprises 16 residues. V lost 1 base, J lost 0 bases, and 10 bases lay in between. CDR3 sequence: CASSLFGGYSNQPQHF. The DNA for the CDR3 is TGTGCCAGCAGTTTATTCGGGGGATATAGCAATCAGCCCCAGCATTTT.

The V gene is TRBV11-2, the J gene TRBJ2-5; 15 nucleotides align to TRBD2. This CDR3 is 16 amino acids long. Germline V gene data show CDR1 as SGHAT and CDR2 as FQNNGV. Unmatched junction bases numbered 6, after V lost 5 bases and J lost 5 bases. CDR3 bases: TGTGCCAGCAGCCGTGGGACTAGCGGGGGGCGGGAGACCCAGTACTTC. The encoded protein is CASSRGTSGGRETQYF.

In nucleotides, the CDR3 is TGCGCCAGCAGGACGGACAGCGATGGCTACACCTTC. As protein: CASRTDSDGYTF. This sequence joins TRBV5-1 and TRBJ1-2; possibly TRBD1 for D (6 bases). The CDR3 is 12 residues long. The V gene's germline CDR1 is SGHRS and CDR2 YFSETQ. The V end was cut by 5 bases, the J end by 6 bases, with 11 bases between.

About this clone itself: Other DNA sequences from this sample encode an identical CDR3 as well. The chain joins TRBV27 to TRBJ2-3, with a weak D call TRBD2 (5 bases). The V gene lost 0 bases and the J gene lost 0 bases, with 10 bases spanning the gap. The CDR3 contains 16 residues. Germline V gene data show CDR1 as MNHEY and CDR2 as SMNVEV (reference sequence). CDR3 DNA: TGTGCCAGCAGTTTATCCGGCGGGCGAAGCACAGATACGCAGTATTTT. Its translation: CASSLSGGRSTDTQYF.